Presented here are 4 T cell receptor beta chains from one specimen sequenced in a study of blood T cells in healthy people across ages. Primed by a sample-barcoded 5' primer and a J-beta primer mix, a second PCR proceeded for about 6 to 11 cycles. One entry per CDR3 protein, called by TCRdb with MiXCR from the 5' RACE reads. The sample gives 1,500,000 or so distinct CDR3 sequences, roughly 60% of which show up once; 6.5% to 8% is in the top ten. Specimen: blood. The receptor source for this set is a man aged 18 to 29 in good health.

CDR3 sequence reads: CSSAGTGNDGQYF. CDR3 in DNA: TGCAGCTCCGCCGGGACAGGGAATGATGGGCAGTACTTC. V and J are TRBV29-1 and TRBJ2-7, with 9 bases lining up with TRBD1. V shed 8 bases, J shed 9 bases, and the junction held 14 bases outside the gene matches. The CDR3 is 13 amino acids. Germline V CDR1 and CDR2: SQVTM, ANQGSEA.

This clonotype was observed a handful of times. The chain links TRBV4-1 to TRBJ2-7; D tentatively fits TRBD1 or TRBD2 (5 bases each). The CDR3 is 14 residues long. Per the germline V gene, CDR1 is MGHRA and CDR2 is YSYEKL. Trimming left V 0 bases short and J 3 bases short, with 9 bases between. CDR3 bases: TGCGCCAGCAGCCAAGAGGGACCTCACTACGAGCAGTACTTC. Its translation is CASSQEGPHYEQYF.

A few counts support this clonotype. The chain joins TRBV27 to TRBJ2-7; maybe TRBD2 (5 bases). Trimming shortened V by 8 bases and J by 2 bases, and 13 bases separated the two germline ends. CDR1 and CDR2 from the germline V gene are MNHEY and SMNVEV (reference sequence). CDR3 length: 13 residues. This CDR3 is CASAHGAAYEQYF. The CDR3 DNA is TGTGCCAGCGCACATGGAGCGGCCTACGAGCAGTACTTC.

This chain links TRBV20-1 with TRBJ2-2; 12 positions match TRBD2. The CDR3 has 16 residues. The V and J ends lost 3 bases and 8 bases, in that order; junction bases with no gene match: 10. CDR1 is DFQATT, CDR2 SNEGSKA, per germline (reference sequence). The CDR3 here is CSASSGLAGRAGELFF. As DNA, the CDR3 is TGCAGTGCTAGCTCAGGACTAGCGGGGAGGGCGGGGGAGCTGTTTTTT.